This TCR beta chain is from a study of blood T cell repertoires in COVID-19. About the study: The samples span acute and convalescent COVID-19 from the United States, Italy and Spain. Sample material is recorded as cDNA or gDNA derived from T cells, B-cell-depleted T cells, or PBMCs.

In the authors' methods: Reference gene primer amplification gave nucleated cell count estimates. The protocol was immunoSEQ multiplex PCR, while the TCRdb copy is restricted to in-frame clones and leaves out a portion. The V and J calls and the clone size are those of that table, but D and trimming were determined from the DNA. The table has approximately 170,000 clones, around 80% seen once. Germline lookup yields CDR1 SGHKS and CDR2 YYEKEE (reference sequence). The CDR3 sequence is 15 residues long. V dropped 0 bases and J dropped 8 bases, with 17 bases sitting between them. Sequenced material: peripheral blood. The origin of this receptor is a woman in her forties or fifties with acute or convalescent COVID-19. The chain has TRBV5-5 and TRBJ1-2; no definite D call. The CDR3 loop reads CASSLAFSLEAGYTF. As DNA, the CDR3 is TGTGCCAGCAGCTTGGCCTTCAGCCTTGAGGCCGGCTACACCTTC.